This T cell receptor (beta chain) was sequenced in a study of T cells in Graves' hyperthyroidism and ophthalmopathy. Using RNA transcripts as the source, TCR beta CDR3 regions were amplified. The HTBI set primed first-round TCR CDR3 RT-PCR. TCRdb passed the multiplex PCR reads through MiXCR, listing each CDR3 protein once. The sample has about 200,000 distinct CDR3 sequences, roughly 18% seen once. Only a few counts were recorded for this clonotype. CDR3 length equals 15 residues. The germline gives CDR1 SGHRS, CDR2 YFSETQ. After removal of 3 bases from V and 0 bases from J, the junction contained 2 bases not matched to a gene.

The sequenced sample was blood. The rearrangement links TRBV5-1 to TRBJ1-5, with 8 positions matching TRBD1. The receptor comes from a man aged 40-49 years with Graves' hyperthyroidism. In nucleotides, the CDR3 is TGCGCCAGCAGCTCAGGGGGCACTAGCAATCAGCCCCAGCATTTT. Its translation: CASSSGGTSNQPQHF. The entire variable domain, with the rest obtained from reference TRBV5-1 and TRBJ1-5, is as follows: KAGVTQTPRYLIKTRGQQVTLSCSPISGHRSVSWYQQTPGQGLQFLFEYFSETQRNKGNFPGRFSGRQFSNSRSEMNVSTLELGDSALYLCASSSGGTSNQPQHFGDGTRLSIL.